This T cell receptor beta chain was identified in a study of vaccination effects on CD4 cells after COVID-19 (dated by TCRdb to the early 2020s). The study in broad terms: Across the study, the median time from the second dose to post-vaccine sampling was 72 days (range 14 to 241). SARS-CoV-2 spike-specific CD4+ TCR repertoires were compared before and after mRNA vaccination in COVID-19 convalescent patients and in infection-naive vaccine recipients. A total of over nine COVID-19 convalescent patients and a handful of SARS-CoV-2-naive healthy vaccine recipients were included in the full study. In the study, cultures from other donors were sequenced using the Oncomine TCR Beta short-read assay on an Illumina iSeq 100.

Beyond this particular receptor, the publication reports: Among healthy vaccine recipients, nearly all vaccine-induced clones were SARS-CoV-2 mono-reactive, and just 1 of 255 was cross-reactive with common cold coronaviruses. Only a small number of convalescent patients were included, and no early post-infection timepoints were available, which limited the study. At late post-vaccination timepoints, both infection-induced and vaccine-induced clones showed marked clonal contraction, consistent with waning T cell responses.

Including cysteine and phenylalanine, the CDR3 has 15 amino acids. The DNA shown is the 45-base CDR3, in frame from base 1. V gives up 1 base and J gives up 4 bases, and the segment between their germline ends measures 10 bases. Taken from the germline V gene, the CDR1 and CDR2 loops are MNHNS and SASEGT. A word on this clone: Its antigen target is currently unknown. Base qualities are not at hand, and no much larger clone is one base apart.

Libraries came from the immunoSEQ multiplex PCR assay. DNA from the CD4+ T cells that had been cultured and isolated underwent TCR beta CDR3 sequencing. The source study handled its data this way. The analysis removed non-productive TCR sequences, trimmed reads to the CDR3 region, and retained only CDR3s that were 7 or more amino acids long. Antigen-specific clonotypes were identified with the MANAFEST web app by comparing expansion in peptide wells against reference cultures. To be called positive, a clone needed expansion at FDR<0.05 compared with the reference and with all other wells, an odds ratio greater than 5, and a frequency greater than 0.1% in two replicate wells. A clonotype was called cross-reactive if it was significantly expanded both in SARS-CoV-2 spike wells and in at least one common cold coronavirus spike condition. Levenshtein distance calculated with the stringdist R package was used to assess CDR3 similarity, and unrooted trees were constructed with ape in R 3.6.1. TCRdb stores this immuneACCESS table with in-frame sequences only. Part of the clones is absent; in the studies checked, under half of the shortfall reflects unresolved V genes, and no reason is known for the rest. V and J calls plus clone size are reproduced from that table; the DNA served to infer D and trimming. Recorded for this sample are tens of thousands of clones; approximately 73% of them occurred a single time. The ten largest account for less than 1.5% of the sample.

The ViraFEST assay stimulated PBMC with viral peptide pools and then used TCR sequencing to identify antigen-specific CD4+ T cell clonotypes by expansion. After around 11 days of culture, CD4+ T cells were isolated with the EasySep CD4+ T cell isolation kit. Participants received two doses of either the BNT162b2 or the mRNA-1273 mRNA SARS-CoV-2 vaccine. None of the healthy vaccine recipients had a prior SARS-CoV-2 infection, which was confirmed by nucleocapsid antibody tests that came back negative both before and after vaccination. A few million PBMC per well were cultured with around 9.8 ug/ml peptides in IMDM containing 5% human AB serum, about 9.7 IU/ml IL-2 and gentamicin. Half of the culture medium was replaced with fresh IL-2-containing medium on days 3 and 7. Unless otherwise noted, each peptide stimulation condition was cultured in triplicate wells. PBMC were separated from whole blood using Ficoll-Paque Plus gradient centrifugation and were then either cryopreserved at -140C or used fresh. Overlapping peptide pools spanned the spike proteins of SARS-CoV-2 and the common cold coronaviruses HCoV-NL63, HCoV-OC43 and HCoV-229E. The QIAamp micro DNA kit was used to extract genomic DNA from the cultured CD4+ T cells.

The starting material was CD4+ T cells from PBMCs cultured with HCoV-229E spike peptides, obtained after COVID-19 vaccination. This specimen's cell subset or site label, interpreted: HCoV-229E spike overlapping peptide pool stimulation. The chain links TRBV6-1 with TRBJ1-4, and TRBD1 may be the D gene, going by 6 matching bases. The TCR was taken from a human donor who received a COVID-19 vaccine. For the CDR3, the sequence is CASSEVWTDNEKLFF. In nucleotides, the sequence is TGTGCCAGCAGTGAAGTTTGGACAGATAATGAAAAACTGTTTTTT.